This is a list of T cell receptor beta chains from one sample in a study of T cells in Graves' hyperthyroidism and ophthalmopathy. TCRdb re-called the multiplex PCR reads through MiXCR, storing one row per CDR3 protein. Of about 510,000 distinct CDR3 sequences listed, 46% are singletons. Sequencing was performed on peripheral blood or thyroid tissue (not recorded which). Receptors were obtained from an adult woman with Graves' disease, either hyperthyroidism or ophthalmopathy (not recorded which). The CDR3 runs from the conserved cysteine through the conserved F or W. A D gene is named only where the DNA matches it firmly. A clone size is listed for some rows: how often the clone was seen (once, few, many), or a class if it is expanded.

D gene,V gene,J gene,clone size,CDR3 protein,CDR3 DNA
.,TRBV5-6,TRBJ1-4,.,CASSSARVGEKLFF,TGTGCCAGCAGCTCGGCAAGGGTAGGCGAAAAACTGTTTTTT
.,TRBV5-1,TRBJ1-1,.,CASSPHFGALNTEAFF,TGCGCCAGCAGCCCCCATTTCGGGGCCTTGAACACTGAAGCTTTCTTT
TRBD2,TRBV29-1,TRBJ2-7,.,CSYPRLAGVDEQYF,TGCAGCTACCCCCGACTAGCGGGAGTCGACGAGCAGTACTTC
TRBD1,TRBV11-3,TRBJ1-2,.,CASSLVARTGDDGYTF,TGTGCCAGCAGCTTAGTGGCGAGGACAGGGGACGATGGCTACACCTTC
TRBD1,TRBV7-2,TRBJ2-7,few,CASTTGTEAYEQYF,TGTGCCAGCACCACCGGGACAGAAGCCTACGAGCAGTACTTC
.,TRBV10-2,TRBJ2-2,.,CVGPLDYTGELFF,TGCGTCGGCCCCCTAGACTACACCGGGGAGCTGTTTTTT
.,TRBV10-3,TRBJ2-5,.,CAISESTQYF,TGTGCCATCAGTGAGTCGACCCAGTACTTC
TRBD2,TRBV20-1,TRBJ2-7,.,CSASSSSGRSDEQYF,TGCAGTGCTAGTTCTTCTAGCGGGAGGTCGGACGAGCAGTACTTC
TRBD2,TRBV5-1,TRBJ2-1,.,CASSLDPSGEQFF,TGCGCCAGCAGCTTGGACCCTAGCGGAGAGCAGTTCTTC
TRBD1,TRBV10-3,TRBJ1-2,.,CAISADRDDGYTF,TGTGCCATCAGTGCGGACAGGGATGATGGCTACACCTTC
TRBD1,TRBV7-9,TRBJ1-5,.,CASSLGTGQETQHF,TGTGCCAGCAGCTTGGGGACAGGTCAGGAGACCCAGCATTTT
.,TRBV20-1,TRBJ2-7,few,CSAGEGYEQYF,TGCAGCGCAGGAGAGGGCTACGAGCAGTACTTC
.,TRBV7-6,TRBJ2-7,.,CASSLGRTEGYEQYF,TGTGCCAGCAGCTTAGGCAGGACTGAGGGCTACGAGCAGTACTTC
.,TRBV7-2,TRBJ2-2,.,CASSLAGGIQGTGELFF,TGTGCCAGCAGCTTAGCAGGGGGAATACAGGGTACCGGGGAGCTGTTTTTT
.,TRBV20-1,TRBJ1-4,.,CSASSAVNEKLFF,TGCAGTGCTAGTTCGGCAGTTAATGAAAAACTGTTTTTT
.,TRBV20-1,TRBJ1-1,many,CSASGVGNTEAFF,TGCAGTGCTAGTGGGGTCGGAAACACTGAAGCTTTCTTT
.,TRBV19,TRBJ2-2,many,CASSLTGLSTGELFF,TGTGCCAGTAGCCTTACAGGGTTGAGCACCGGGGAGCTGTTTTTT
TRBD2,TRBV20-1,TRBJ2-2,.,CSASGTSGRRAGELFF,TGCAGTGCTAGCGGGACTAGCGGGAGGAGAGCCGGGGAGCTGTTTTTT
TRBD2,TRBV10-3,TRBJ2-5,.,CAIKSSAGEETQYF,TGTGCCATCAAGTCTTCAGCGGGAGAAGAGACCCAGTACTTC
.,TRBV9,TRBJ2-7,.,CASSVGNNYEQYF,TGTGCCAGCAGCGTAGGGAACAACTACGAGCAGTACTTC
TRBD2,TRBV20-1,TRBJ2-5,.,CSAFPGLAGGPYSETQYF,TGCAGTGCTTTCCCGGGACTAGCGGGAGGGCCGTATTCAGAGACCCAGTACTTC
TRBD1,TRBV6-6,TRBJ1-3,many,CASTLTGVGNTIYF,TGTGCCAGCACGCTAACAGGGGTTGGAAACACCATATATTTT